This T cell receptor (beta chain) was observed in a study of blood T cells in healthy people across ages. At least 6 micrograms of total RNA were extracted per sample. This clonotype has just a few counts. The CDR3 length is 13 residues. The germline V gene has CDR1 LNHDA and CDR2 SQIVND (reference sequence). Deletions cut 4 bases from V and 6 bases from J, with 9 bases between. Together with a sample-barcoded 5' primer, a J-beta primer mix was included in a second PCR lasting about 7 to 12 cycles. TCRdb passed the 5' RACE reads through MiXCR, listing each CDR3 protein once. This sample has over 450,000 distinct CDR3 sequences, with less than 25% found just once. This sample also belongs to another study, concerning T cells of mothers and their children.

Sequenced sample: blood. The receptor was derived from a boy aged 5-17 years in good health. The chain links TRBV19 to TRBJ1-4; weak D call: TRBD1 (5 bases). The CDR3 region has the DNA TGTGCCAGTAGTACCAGGGTGGATGAAAAACTGTTTTTT. Its translation is CASSTRVDEKLFF.